Sequencing of this TCR beta chain was carried out in a study of radiation and T cells in renal cell carcinoma. Profiling relied on immunoSEQ multiplex PCR, and the TCRdb table lists in-frame clones only, not all of them. The sample lists roughly 61,000 clones, around three quarters occurring once. On this clone: As yet, its antigen is unknown.

Findings of the study overall: No pretreatment tumor biopsies were available for baseline clonotypes. In blood, top tumor clones expanded by 2 weeks, shrinking by 4.

This CDR3 spans 15 amino acids. From germline, CDR1 is MNHNS and CDR2 SASEGT. With V trimmed by 1 base and J by 5 bases, 6 bases remained unmatched. This sample's time point: blood 4 weeks post-SBRT, at nephrectomy. The treatment is: 15 Gy SBRT to primary tumor, nephrectomy 4 weeks later. Nephrectomy followed 15 Gy stereotactic body radiation by 4 weeks. This renal cell carcinoma was of the clear cell type. The material sequenced was blood, taken from a patient whose treatment included radiotherapy and nephrectomy. V gene TRBV6-1 combines with J gene TRBJ1-2, with 8 bases identical to TRBD1. The clonotype originates from a man in his 60s with renal cell carcinoma. CDR3 region: CASSEGAGGIYGYTF. The DNA for the CDR3 is TGTGCCAGCAGTGAAGGTGCAGGGGGCATTTATGGCTACACCTTC.